The rows below give T cell receptor beta chains drawn from one sample of a study of blood T cell repertoires in COVID-19. Some clones are missing from TCRdb's copy, which holds only in-frame ones; the method was immunoSEQ multiplex PCR. The data contain about 95,000 clones, around 86% of them singletons. Material: peripheral blood. Every receptor here comes from a woman aged 65 to 85 with acute or convalescent COVID-19. Each CDR3 is given with its conserved first and last residue. The order of the fields is V gene, J gene, clone size, D gene, CDR3 DNA, CDR3 protein. D genes are given only for firm matches. Size tells how often a clone was seen (once, few, many) or the class of an expanded clone, and some rows leave it out.

V gene: TRBV10-1; J gene: TRBJ1-1; clone size: .; D gene: .; CDR3 DNA: TGCGCCAGCAGTGATAAGGGGTTAGGTGAAGCTTTCTTT; CDR3 protein: CASSDKGLGEAFF
V gene: TRBV5-6; J gene: TRBJ1-2; clone size: .; D gene: .; CDR3 DNA: TGTGCCAGCAGCCAATGGGAGGCAAACTATGGCTACACCTTC; CDR3 protein: CASSQWEANYGYTF
V gene: TRBV2; J gene: TRBJ2-7; clone size: .; D gene: TRBD1; CDR3 DNA: TGTGCCAGCAGTGAAAAGGGGGCGGTCTCCTACGAGCAGTACTTC; CDR3 protein: CASSEKGAVSYEQYF
V gene: TRBV6-1; J gene: TRBJ2-7; clone size: few; D gene: TRBD2; CDR3 DNA: TGTGCCAGCAGTGAAGGCCTAGCGGGAGTTTTTCCGGAATTC; CDR3 protein: CASSEGLAGVFPEF
V gene: TRBV6-5; J gene: TRBJ2-1; clone size: few; D gene: .; CDR3 DNA: TGTGCCAGCAGTTACTCGGAGGGGACCTACAATGAGCAGTTCTTC; CDR3 protein: CASSYSEGTYNEQFF
V gene: TRBV7-9; J gene: TRBJ1-1; clone size: .; D gene: .; CDR3 DNA: TGTGCCAGCAGCTTAGAGGGCAGGGGTTCAGCTTTCTTT; CDR3 protein: CASSLEGRGSAFF
V gene: TRBV10-2; J gene: TRBJ2-1; clone size: .; D gene: TRBD2; CDR3 DNA: TGCGCCAGCAGTACGAGCGGGGGGGTGGAGCAGTTCTTC; CDR3 protein: CASSTSGGVEQFF
V gene: TRBV5-5; J gene: TRBJ1-4; clone size: .; D gene: .; CDR3 DNA: TGTGCCAGCAGCTTGCGAGTGGGCTATGAAAAACTGTTTTTT; CDR3 protein: CASSLRVGYEKLFF
V gene: TRBV24-1; J gene: TRBJ2-1; clone size: .; D gene: .; CDR3 DNA: TGTGCCACCAAGGAGAACAATGAGCAGTTCTTC; CDR3 protein: CATKENNEQFF
V gene: TRBV28; J gene: TRBJ1-2; clone size: .; D gene: .; CDR3 DNA: TGTGCCAGCGCCCCCAGGGTGGGTCTTTATGGCTACACCTTC; CDR3 protein: CASAPRVGLYGYTF
V gene: TRBV3-1/TRBV3-2; J gene: TRBJ2-7; clone size: .; D gene: TRBD2; CDR3 DNA: TGTGCCAGCAGCCAAGCCCCCCACGGCGGGAGAATCTACGAGCAGTACTTC; CDR3 protein: CASSQAPHGGRIYEQYF
V gene: TRBV6-2/TRBV6-3; J gene: TRBJ1-2; clone size: .; D gene: .; CDR3 DNA: TGTGCCAGCAGTTACTCGGGCAGGGGAAGTTATGGCTACACCTTC; CDR3 protein: CASSYSGRGSYGYTF
V gene: TRBV3-1/TRBV3-2; J gene: TRBJ2-1; clone size: .; D gene: .; CDR3 DNA: TGTGCCAGCAGCCAGGGCCGCAGGGGCAATGAGCAGTTCTTC; CDR3 protein: CASSQGRRGNEQFF
V gene: TRBV5-5; J gene: TRBJ1-1; clone size: .; D gene: TRBD1; CDR3 DNA: TGTGCCAGCAGCCTGGGGACAGGGGGGTACACTGAAGCTTTCTTT; CDR3 protein: CASSLGTGGYTEAFF
V gene: TRBV5-6; J gene: TRBJ1-2; clone size: .; D gene: .; CDR3 DNA: TGTGCCAGCAGCTTGACAGACTATGGCTACACCTTC; CDR3 protein: CASSLTDYGYTF
V gene: TRBV6-2/TRBV6-3; J gene: TRBJ2-3; clone size: .; D gene: TRBD1; CDR3 DNA: TGTGCCAGCAGTTACCGAGCGTCCGGACAGGGGAGAGATACGCAGTATTTT; CDR3 protein: CASSYRASGQGRDTQYF
V gene: TRBV30; J gene: TRBJ1-6; clone size: .; D gene: TRBD1; CDR3 DNA: TGTGCCTGGGCGGGACAGAATAATTCACCCCTCCACTTT; CDR3 protein: CAWAGQNNSPLHF
V gene: TRBV21-1; J gene: TRBJ1-2; clone size: .; D gene: .; CDR3 DNA: TGTGCCAGCAGCAAAGAAGGGGGCTCAAACTATGGCTACACCTTC; CDR3 protein: CASSKEGGSNYGYTF
V gene: TRBV3-1/TRBV3-2; J gene: TRBJ2-1; clone size: .; D gene: .; CDR3 DNA: TGTGCCAGCAGCTCCCTCGGGTATGAGCAGTTCTTC; CDR3 protein: CASSSLGYEQFF
V gene: TRBV7-2; J gene: TRBJ2-6; clone size: .; D gene: .; CDR3 DNA: TGTGCCAGCAGCTTAGCGGGACTCAGCTCTGGGGCCAACGTCCTGACTTTC; CDR3 protein: CASSLAGLSSGANVLTF
V gene: TRBV19; J gene: TRBJ2-6; clone size: .; D gene: TRBD1; CDR3 DNA: TGTGCCAGTTCCCCCAACAAGCCGGGACAGGGTCTCGGTGGGGCCAACGTCCTGACTTTC; CDR3 protein: CASSPNKPGQGLGGANVLTF
V gene: TRBV28; J gene: TRBJ2-7; clone size: .; D gene: .; CDR3 DNA: TGTGCCAGCAGCGTCAGGTACGAGCAGTACTTC; CDR3 protein: CASSVRYEQYF
V gene: TRBV6-5; J gene: TRBJ1-6; clone size: .; D gene: TRBD1; CDR3 DNA: TGTGCCAGCAATTCGTGGACAGGTGGCGCTTCACCCCTCCACTTT; CDR3 protein: CASNSWTGGASPLHF
V gene: TRBV11-3; J gene: TRBJ2-1; clone size: .; D gene: TRBD2; CDR3 DNA: TGTGCCAGCAGTCGTGCTAGCGGGAGGGATAGAAATGAGCAGTTCTTC; CDR3 protein: CASSRASGRDRNEQFF
V gene: TRBV11-3; J gene: TRBJ2-1; clone size: .; D gene: TRBD1; CDR3 DNA: TGTGCCAGCAGCTTAGGGACAGGGGGCGCGCGGAATGAGCAGTTCTTC; CDR3 protein: CASSLGTGGARNEQFF
V gene: TRBV19; J gene: TRBJ2-1; clone size: .; D gene: TRBD2; CDR3 DNA: TGTGCCAGTAGTCGCCTAGCGGGGGGGCCGGTCAATGAGCAGTTCTTC; CDR3 protein: CASSRLAGGPVNEQFF
V gene: TRBV2; J gene: TRBJ2-5; clone size: once; D gene: .; CDR3 DNA: TGTGCCAGCAGCCAGCGGGTGGAGACCCAGTACTTC; CDR3 protein: CASSQRVETQYF
V gene: TRBV2; J gene: TRBJ2-5; clone size: .; D gene: TRBD2; CDR3 DNA: TGTGCCAGCATGCCAGCGGGGAGATCGGAGACCCAGTACTTC; CDR3 protein: CASMPAGRSETQYF
V gene: TRBV10-3; J gene: TRBJ2-2; clone size: .; D gene: .; CDR3 DNA: TGTGCCATCAGTGCAGGGACTTCGAACACCGGGGAGCTGTTTTTT; CDR3 protein: CAISAGTSNTGELFF
V gene: TRBV6-4; J gene: TRBJ1-2; clone size: .; D gene: .; CDR3 DNA: TGTGCCAGCACCCCAGGGGCCGCCTCCAATGGCTACACCTTC; CDR3 protein: CASTPGAASNGYTF
V gene: TRBV27; J gene: TRBJ2-3; clone size: .; D gene: .; CDR3 DNA: TGTGCCAGCAGTTTAAGGGGCCGCTTCCTTTCCACAGATACGCAGTATTTT; CDR3 protein: CASSLRGRFLSTDTQYF
V gene: TRBV6-1; J gene: TRBJ1-5; clone size: .; D gene: .; CDR3 DNA: TGTGCCAGCAGTGCGGCGGCCGGAGTTAGCAATCAGCCCCAGCATTTT; CDR3 protein: CASSAAAGVSNQPQHF
V gene: TRBV21-1; J gene: TRBJ2-1; clone size: .; D gene: .; CDR3 DNA: TGTGCCAGCACTAAGAGGTGGGGACAGGGGCGTCGCGCCGACAATGAGCAGTTCTTC; CDR3 protein: CASTKRWGQGRRADNEQFF
V gene: TRBV7-8; J gene: TRBJ2-1; clone size: .; D gene: .; CDR3 DNA: TGTGCCAGCAGCTTAACCAGGGATTGGGGTGAGCAGTTCTTC; CDR3 protein: CASSLTRDWGEQFF
V gene: TRBV30; J gene: TRBJ2-6; clone size: .; D gene: .; CDR3 DNA: TGTGCCTGGACCGTCCCGGGACTTCCTGGGGCCAACGTCCTGACTTTC; CDR3 protein: CAWTVPGLPGANVLTF
V gene: TRBV5-1; J gene: TRBJ1-2; clone size: .; D gene: .; CDR3 DNA: TGCGCCAGCAGCTCCCAGAAACCTGGAGATGGCTACACCTTC; CDR3 protein: CASSSQKPGDGYTF
V gene: TRBV2; J gene: TRBJ2-1; clone size: .; D gene: .; CDR3 DNA: TGTGCCAGCTCCGGGTCAAGGGGCTACAATGAGCAGTTCTTC; CDR3 protein: CASSGSRGYNEQFF
V gene: TRBV29-1; J gene: TRBJ2-1; clone size: .; D gene: TRBD2; CDR3 DNA: TGCAGCGTTGCCCACCCAGCGGGAGTTTCAGGGGAGCAGTTCTTC; CDR3 protein: CSVAHPAGVSGEQFF
V gene: TRBV15; J gene: TRBJ2-7; clone size: .; D gene: TRBD1; CDR3 DNA: TGTGCCACCAGCCCGGGGACAGGGGCGTACGAGCAGTACTTC; CDR3 protein: CATSPGTGAYEQYF
V gene: TRBV5-1; J gene: TRBJ1-4; clone size: once; D gene: .; CDR3 DNA: TGCGCCAGCAGCTTGGCAACAGGAATTAATGAAAAACTGTTTTTT; CDR3 protein: CASSLATGINEKLFF
V gene: TRBV6-5; J gene: TRBJ1-2; clone size: .; D gene: TRBD1; CDR3 DNA: TGTGCCAGCAGCTATCAATGGGGACAGAAGAATGGCTACACCTTC; CDR3 protein: CASSYQWGQKNGYTF
V gene: TRBV7-7; J gene: TRBJ2-5; clone size: .; D gene: TRBD2; CDR3 DNA: TGTGCTAGCAGCTTAGGGCTAGCGGGAGGGCAAGAGACCCAGTACTTC; CDR3 protein: CASSLGLAGGQETQYF
V gene: TRBV7-9; J gene: TRBJ1-2; clone size: .; D gene: .; CDR3 DNA: TGTGCCAGCAGCCAATTTGACAGTGGCGGTGGCTACACCTTC; CDR3 protein: CASSQFDSGGGYTF
V gene: TRBV9; J gene: TRBJ2-2; clone size: .; D gene: TRBD2; CDR3 DNA: TGTGCCAGCAGCGCGCCGGGACTAGCGGGGGGTGCCGGGGAGCTGTTTTTT; CDR3 protein: CASSAPGLAGGAGELFF
V gene: TRBV2; J gene: TRBJ2-7; clone size: .; D gene: TRBD2; CDR3 DNA: TGTGCCTCACAACCGGGACTAGTCGGTTACGAGCAGTACTTC; CDR3 protein: CASQPGLVGYEQYF
V gene: TRBV6-1; J gene: TRBJ1-5; clone size: .; D gene: .; CDR3 DNA: TGTGCCAGCAGTGAATCACGGTACCAGCCCCAGCATTTT; CDR3 protein: CASSESRYQPQHF
V gene: TRBV14; J gene: TRBJ1-4; clone size: .; D gene: .; CDR3 DNA: TGTGCCAGCAGCCAAGACGGGCAGGGAATGGAAAAACTGTTTTTT; CDR3 protein: CASSQDGQGMEKLFF
V gene: TRBV27; J gene: TRBJ1-2; clone size: .; D gene: .; CDR3 DNA: TGTGCCAGCAGTTTATCCCGGGCAGGGGATGGCTACACCTTC; CDR3 protein: CASSLSRAGDGYTF
V gene: TRBV5-1; J gene: TRBJ1-2; clone size: .; D gene: TRBD1; CDR3 DNA: TGCGCCAGCAGCTCGACAGGGGTTACGATGACTAACTATGGCTACACCTTC; CDR3 protein: CASSSTGVTMTNYGYTF
V gene: TRBV11-3; J gene: TRBJ2-3; clone size: .; D gene: TRBD2; CDR3 DNA: TGTGCCAGCAGCTTACGGCGGGGAGGGACAGATACGCAGTATTTT; CDR3 protein: CASSLRRGGTDTQYF
V gene: TRBV7-8; J gene: TRBJ2-5; clone size: .; D gene: TRBD2; CDR3 DNA: TGTGCCAGCAGCCTCCTCCGCGGGAGGCAAGAGACCCAGTACTTC; CDR3 protein: CASSLLRGRQETQYF
V gene: TRBV4-1; J gene: TRBJ2-5; clone size: .; D gene: .; CDR3 DNA: TGCGCCAGCAGCCAAGCGGGTCACCAAGAGACCCAGTACTTC; CDR3 protein: CASSQAGHQETQYF
V gene: TRBV29-1; J gene: TRBJ2-5; clone size: .; D gene: TRBD2; CDR3 DNA: TGCAGCGCAGGCCGAGCGGGGGAGACCCAGTACTTC; CDR3 protein: CSAGRAGETQYF
V gene: TRBV4-1; J gene: TRBJ2-5; clone size: .; D gene: TRBD2; CDR3 DNA: TGCGCCAGCAGCCAAACCGGGACTAGCGGGGGGCTGTACCAAGAGACCCAGTACTTC; CDR3 protein: CASSQTGTSGGLYQETQYF
V gene: TRBV11-3; J gene: TRBJ2-5; clone size: .; D gene: .; CDR3 DNA: TGTGCCAGCAGCTTAGAGACACAAGAGACCCAGTACTTC; CDR3 protein: CASSLETQETQYF